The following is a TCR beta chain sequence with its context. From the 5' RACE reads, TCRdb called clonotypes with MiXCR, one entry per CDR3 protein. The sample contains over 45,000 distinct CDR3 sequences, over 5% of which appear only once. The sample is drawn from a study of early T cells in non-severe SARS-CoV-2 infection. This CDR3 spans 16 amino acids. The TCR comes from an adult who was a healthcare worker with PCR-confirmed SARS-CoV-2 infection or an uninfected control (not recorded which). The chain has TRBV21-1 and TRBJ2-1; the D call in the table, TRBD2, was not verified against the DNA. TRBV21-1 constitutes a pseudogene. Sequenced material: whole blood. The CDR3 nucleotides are TGTGCCAGCAGCAAAGGGGGTAGCGGGAGTTGGAATGAGCAGTTCTTC. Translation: CASSKGGSGSWNEQFF.